The rows below give T cell receptor beta chains drawn from one sample of a study of regulatory T cells in long-lasting Graves disease. TCRdb reprocessed the multiplex PCR reads with MiXCR, giving one entry per CDR3 protein. The table lists some 460,000 distinct CDR3 sequences, around 16% of them singletons. These same records also appear under a second study, on T cells in Graves' hyperthyroidism and ophthalmopathy.

The sequences come from peripheral blood mononuclear cells (PBMCs), collected at new diagnosis, from a patient treated with antithyroid drugs. The receptors derive from a man aged 35 to 55 with Graves disease. Each CDR3 is given with its conserved first and last residue. The D gene is left open where the match is weak. Size tells how often a clone was seen (once, few, many) or the class of an expanded clone, and some rows leave it out.

TRBJ2-7 TRBV10-3 TRBD2 few TGTGCCATCAGTGAGTCGACTAGCGGGAGCGAGCAGTACTTC CAISESTSGSEQYF
TRBJ1-1 TRBV13 - many TGTGCCAGCAGCGTCCTCCTCAGTGATGCTTTCTTT CASSVLLSDAFF
TRBJ1-5 TRBV2 TRBD1 few TGTGCCAGCAGTGAGGGACAGAGTAGCAATCAGCCCCAGCATTTT CASSEGQSSNQPQHF
TRBJ2-7 TRBV5-6 TRBD1 few TGTGCCAGCAGCGCCAGGACAGGGTTCATGAGCGAGCAGTACTTC CASSARTGFMSEQYF
TRBJ1-4 TRBV4-1 - - TGCGCCAGCAGCCAAGATTTGCGGGACGCACGTGCAACTAATGAAAAACTGTTTTTT CASSQDLRDARATNEKLFF
TRBJ2-1 TRBV7-3 TRBD1 many TGTGCCAGCAGCTTCTCCGGGACAGGCGTTAATGAGCAGTTCTTC CASSFSGTGVNEQFF
TRBJ1-5 TRBV28 TRBD1 - TGTGCCAGCAGTACGCCAAGACAGGGGAGTCAGCCCCAGCATTTT CASSTPRQGSQPQHF
TRBJ1-6 TRBV12-3/TRBV12-4 - - TGTGCCAGCAGTTTTAGGGGCATAGGGGGTATGGATTCACCCCTCCACTTT CASSFRGIGGMDSPLHF
TRBJ1-4 TRBV7-9 - - TGTGCCAGCAGCTTAAGTGAGAATGAAAAACTGTTTTTT CASSLSENEKLFF
TRBJ1-1 TRBV30 - many TGTGCCTGGAGTGTCGGGGCGATCGGGTTTGATGAAGCTTTCTTT CAWSVGAIGFDEAFF
TRBJ2-1 TRBV5-1 TRBD2 many TGCGCCAGCAGCTTGCTAGCGGGAAGCAATGAGCAGTTCTTC CASSLLAGSNEQFF
TRBJ2-1 TRBV2 TRBD2 many TGTGCCAGCACTCGGACTGGGGCTAGCGGGAGGGCCTATGAGCAGTTCTTC CASTRTGASGRAYEQFF
TRBJ1-6 TRBV5-1 - many TGCGCCAGCAGCCCGGAGGGGAGTTCACCCCTCCACTTT CASSPEGSSPLHF
TRBJ1-5 TRBV12-3/TRBV12-4 - many TGTGCCAGCAGTTTAAGGGACAATCAGCCCCAGCATTTT CASSLRDNQPQHF
TRBJ2-1 TRBV20-1 - many TGCAGTGCTAGAGACCCCCGGTTAGACTACAATGAGCAGTTCTTC CSARDPRLDYNEQFF
TRBJ1-6 TRBV30 TRBD1 - TGTGCCTGGCCCGGGACAGGGTTTGGAGGGTGTTCACCCCTCCACTTT CAWPGTGFGGCSPLHF
TRBJ1-2 TRBV28 TRBD1 many TGTGCCAGCAGTCCTCGGGACAGATCCTATGGCTACACCTTC CASSPRDRSYGYTF
TRBJ1-5 TRBV2 - many TGTGCCAGCAGTGAAACAGGGCGCAATCAGCCCCAGCATTTT CASSETGRNQPQHF
TRBJ2-7 TRBV29-1 - few TGCAGCGTTCCGGGCCGAGCCGGCGAGCAGTACTTC CSVPGRAGEQYF
TRBJ2-2 TRBV20-1 TRBD2 many TGCAGTGCTAGGGCGGGACTAGCAGTCAACACCGGGGAGCTGTTTTTT CSARAGLAVNTGELFF
TRBJ1-6 TRBV6-2/TRBV6-3 TRBD1 - TGTGCCAGCAGTGAAGACAGGGGATCGGGAAACTCACCCCTCCACTTT CASSEDRGSGNSPLHF
TRBJ2-2 TRBV11-2 - many TGTGCCAGCAGCCCGACAGGGAGGACCGGGGAGCTGTTTTTT CASSPTGRTGELFF